This TCR beta chain was sequenced for a study of blood T cell repertoires in COVID-19. Turning to the study itself: Sites across the United States, Italy and Spain contributed samples from acute and convalescent COVID-19. Sample material is recorded as cDNA or gDNA derived from T cells, B-cell-depleted T cells, or PBMCs.

In the study's own analysis: Amplification of reference gene primers provided the estimated nucleated cell counts. The protocol was immunoSEQ multiplex PCR, while the TCRdb copy is restricted to in-frame clones and leaves out a portion. For V, J and clone size, that table is used; D and trimming come from the DNA. This sample yields 130,000 to 150,000 clones, of which around 83% are seen a single time; over 2.5% belongs to the top ten. This clonotype was obtained from a human donor with acute or convalescent COVID-19. The donor label of this sample is uncertain. The sample was peripheral blood.

CDR3 sequence (DNA): TGTGCCAGCTCATCAAGACAGACAACTAACTATGGCTACACCTTC. Its translation is CASSSRQTTNYGYTF. The V call is TRBV18, the J call TRBJ1-2; D may be TRBD1 (5 bases). The CDR3 has 15 residues. Germline V gene data show CDR1 as KGHSH and CDR2 as LQKENI. The germline V and J ends were trimmed by 5 bases and 0 bases, with 13 bases remaining between them.